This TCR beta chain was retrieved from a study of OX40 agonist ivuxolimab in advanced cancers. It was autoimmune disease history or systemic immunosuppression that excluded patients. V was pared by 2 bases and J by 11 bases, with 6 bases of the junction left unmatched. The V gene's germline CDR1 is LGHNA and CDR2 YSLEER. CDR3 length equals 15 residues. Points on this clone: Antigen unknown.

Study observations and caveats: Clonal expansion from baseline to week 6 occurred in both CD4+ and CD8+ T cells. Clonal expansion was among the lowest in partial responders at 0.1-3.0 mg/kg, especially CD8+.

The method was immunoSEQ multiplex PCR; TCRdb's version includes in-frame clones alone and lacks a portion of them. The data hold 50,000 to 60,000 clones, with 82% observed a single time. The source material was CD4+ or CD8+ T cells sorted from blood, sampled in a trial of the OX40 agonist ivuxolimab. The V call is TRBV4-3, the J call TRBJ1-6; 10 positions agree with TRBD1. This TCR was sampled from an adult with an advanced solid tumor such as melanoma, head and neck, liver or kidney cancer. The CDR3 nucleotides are TGCGCCAGCAGCCAAAAAACCGGGACAGGGGCACCCCTCCACTTT. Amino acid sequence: CASSQKTGTGAPLHF.